The rows below give T cell receptor beta chains drawn from one sample of a study of cytomegalovirus exposure and HLA in healthy donors. Here immunoSEQ multiplex PCR was the method, and the copy in TCRdb shows in-frame clones only, minus some. This sample has about 130,000 clones, with 80% found just once. Sequencing was done on a sample of PBMCs. These receptor sequences come from a young man in good health and CMV-seronegative. Both conserved end residues are part of each CDR3. A D gene is named only where the DNA matches it firmly. Some rows have no size entry. The others give once, few or many, or a class for an expanded clone.

clone size	V gene	J gene	D gene	CDR3 protein	CDR3 DNA
NA	TRBV29-1	TRBJ2-4	TRBD1	CSVVDRADIQYF	TGCAGCGTGGTGGACAGGGCGGACATTCAGTACTTC
NA	TRBV29-1	TRBJ1-4	TRBD1	CSVEEGQFGEKLFF	TGCAGCGTTGAAGAGGGACAGTTCGGTGAAAAACTGTTTTTT
NA	TRBV2	TRBJ2-7	TRBD2	CASSEASGSTHEQYF	TGTGCCAGCAGTGAAGCTAGCGGGAGTACCCACGAGCAGTACTTC
NA	TRBV28	TRBJ2-6	NA	CASSNSGSGANVLTF	TGTGCCAGCAGTAACAGTGGATCCGGGGCCAACGTCCTGACTTTC
NA	TRBV27	TRBJ1-2	TRBD1	CASSSTFSSQGAQLNYGYTF	TGTGCCAGCAGTTCTACCTTTTCTTCCCAGGGGGCGCAGCTGAATTATGGCTACACCTTC
NA	TRBV10-3	TRBJ2-5	TRBD2	CAISSGTSGYQETQYF	TGTGCCATCAGCTCCGGGACTAGCGGGTACCAAGAGACCCAGTACTTC
NA	TRBV7-9	TRBJ2-7	TRBD2	CASSPVGPAGGDEQYF	TGTGCCAGCAGCCCCGTCGGGCCAGCGGGAGGCGACGAGCAGTACTTC
NA	TRBV28	TRBJ2-1	NA	CASSSLREPHNEQFF	TGTGCCAGCAGTTCGCTGCGGGAACCCCACAATGAGCAGTTCTTC
NA	TRBV30	TRBJ1-1	NA	CAWSTVGGVEAFF	TGTGCCTGGAGTACTGTAGGAGGGGTTGAAGCTTTCTTT
NA	TRBV27	TRBJ1-1	NA	CASRWGYSNTEAFF	TGTGCCAGCAGGTGGGGCTATTCGAACACTGAAGCTTTCTTT
NA	TRBV28	TRBJ2-1	NA	CASKGGANYNEQFF	TGTGCCAGCAAAGGGGGAGCGAACTACAATGAGCAGTTCTTC
NA	TRBV5-5	TRBJ2-3	NA	CASTSWLTDTQYF	TGTGCCAGCACCTCCTGGCTTACCGATACGCAGTATTTT
NA	TRBV11-2	TRBJ2-3	TRBD2	CASSLTMREIDTQYF	TGTGCCAGCAGCTTAACTATGCGGGAGATAGATACGCAGTATTTT
once	TRBV9	TRBJ2-5	TRBD2	CASSLGLAGQETQYF	TGTGCCAGCAGCCTGGGACTAGCGGGCCAAGAGACCCAGTACTTC
NA	TRBV7-2	TRBJ2-3	NA	CASSLRATIDTQYF	TGTGCCAGCAGCTTAAGAGCGACGATCGATACGCAGTATTTT
NA	TRBV30	TRBJ1-5	TRBD1	CAWSEDRAQPQHF	TGTGCCTGGAGCGAGGACAGGGCGCAGCCCCAGCATTTT
NA	TRBV18	TRBJ2-5	NA	CASSPRTQQETQYF	TGTGCCAGCTCACCCCGGACTCAGCAAGAGACCCAGTACTTC
NA	TRBV6-6	TRBJ2-2	TRBD1	CASRGTANTGELFF	TGTGCCAGCAGAGGGACAGCGAACACCGGGGAGCTGTTTTTT
once	TRBV10-3	TRBJ2-2	NA	CAISGSAGASAGELFF	TGTGCCATCAGTGGAAGCGCGGGGGCCTCGGCCGGGGAGCTGTTTTTT
NA	TRBV19	TRBJ2-5	NA	CASSFDPGETQYF	TGTGCCAGTAGTTTTGACCCGGGGGAGACCCAGTACTTC
NA	TRBV7-8	TRBJ2-5	NA	CASSSRLVGGGVEETQYF	TGTGCCAGCAGCTCAAGACTAGTGGGGGGTGGGGTGGAAGAGACCCAGTACTTC
NA	TRBV23-1	TRBJ1-1	NA	CASPHGGLAFEAFF	TGCGCCAGCCCACATGGAGGGCTTGCGTTTGAAGCTTTCTTT
NA	TRBV19	TRBJ1-5	NA	CASSISGSGNQPQHF	TGTGCCAGTAGTATATCAGGGTCTGGCAATCAGCCCCAGCATTTT
once	TRBV27	TRBJ1-1	NA	CASSSYRDINTEAFF	TGTGCCAGCAGTTCCTACAGGGATATTAACACTGAAGCTTTCTTT
few	TRBV29-1	TRBJ1-2	NA	CSVEVGGSNYGYTF	TGCAGCGTTGAAGTCGGCGGCTCTAACTATGGCTACACCTTC
NA	TRBV9	TRBJ2-1	TRBD2	CASSVASGRSGGEQFF	TGTGCCAGCAGCGTGGCTAGCGGGAGGTCAGGGGGTGAGCAGTTCTTC
few	TRBV5-8	TRBJ1-1	NA	CASSKGRANTEAFF	TGTGCCAGCAGCAAGGGCAGGGCGAACACTGAAGCTTTCTTT
NA	TRBV15	TRBJ2-1	NA	CATSRVGASLYNEQFF	TGTGCCACCAGCAGAGTGGGAGCGAGCCTCTACAATGAGCAGTTCTTC
NA	TRBV6-5	TRBJ2-7	NA	CASSFRGLYYEQYF	TGTGCCAGCAGTTTCCGGGGACTTTACTACGAGCAGTACTTC
NA	TRBV7-2	TRBJ2-3	NA	CASSLGATDTQYF	TGTGCCAGCAGCTTGGGGGCCACAGATACGCAGTATTTT
NA	TRBV15	TRBJ2-7	TRBD2	CATSRSGRGNYEQYF	TGTGCCACCAGCAGATCAGGGAGGGGAAACTACGAGCAGTACTTC
NA	TRBV10-3	TRBJ1-4	TRBD1	CAIRPGQGAEKLFF	TGTGCCATCAGGCCGGGACAGGGGGCGGAAAAACTGTTTTTT
NA	TRBV7-2	TRBJ2-7	TRBD1	CASSLVGQGSYEQYF	TGTGCCAGCAGCTTGGTCGGACAGGGCTCCTACGAGCAGTACTTC
NA	TRBV5-1	TRBJ2-5	NA	CASGRDYQETQYF	TGCGCCAGCGGCCGGGACTACCAAGAGACCCAGTACTTC
once	TRBV6-5	TRBJ1-4	NA	CASSRDSTNEKLFF	TGTGCCAGCAGTAGGGACTCAACTAATGAAAAACTGTTTTTT
NA	TRBV5-4	TRBJ1-6	NA	CASSLGLTNSPLHF	TGTGCCAGCAGCTTGGGACTGACTAATTCACCCCTCCACTTT
NA	TRBV27	TRBJ2-5	TRBD1	CASQDRAYGETQYF	TGTGCCAGCCAAGACAGGGCATACGGGGAGACCCAGTACTTC
NA	TRBV7-9	TRBJ2-3	TRBD2	CASSSGVLAGNLDTQYF	TGTGCCAGCAGCTCTGGGGTCCTAGCGGGAAATCTCGATACGCAGTATTTT
once	TRBV10-1	TRBJ1-1	NA	CASSGESPTGMNTEAFF	TGCGCCAGCAGTGGAGAATCACCGACAGGTATGAACACTGAAGCTTTCTTT
NA	TRBV4-1	TRBJ2-7	NA	CASSRGQIYEQYF	TGCGCCAGCAGCCGCGGACAGATCTACGAGCAGTACTTC
NA	TRBV1	TRBJ2-7	NA	CTSSHPGPSGKGRVLYEQYF	TGCACCAGCAGCCACCCCGGTCCTAGCGGGAAGGGCCGGGTCCTCTACGAGCAGTACTTC
NA	TRBV29-1	TRBJ1-2	NA	CSVVSGGFGYTF	TGCAGCGTTGTTTCGGGGGGCTTTGGCTACACCTTC
NA	TRBV10-3	TRBJ1-1	TRBD1	CAISAGQGGRVTEAFF	TGTGCCATCAGTGCGGGACAGGGGGGAAGAGTGACTGAAGCTTTCTTT
NA	TRBV7-6	TRBJ2-6	NA	CASSPSSGANVLTF	TGTGCCAGCAGTCCGAGCTCTGGGGCCAACGTCCTGACTTTC
NA	TRBV7-9	TRBJ1-1	TRBD1	CASSLGQGITEAFF	TGTGCCAGCAGCCTGGGACAGGGGATCACTGAAGCTTTCTTT
NA	TRBV5-1	TRBJ2-2	TRBD1	CASSAGTGGSAGELFF	TGCGCCAGCAGCGCTGGGACAGGGGGGTCGGCCGGGGAGCTGTTTTTT
once	TRBV19	TRBJ2-7	NA	CASSILGRANEQYF	TGTGCCAGTAGTATCCTCGGCAGGGCGAACGAGCAGTACTTC
NA	TRBV30	TRBJ2-7	TRBD2	CAWSEIAGGAYEQYF	TGTGCCTGGAGTGAGATAGCGGGAGGGGCCTACGAGCAGTACTTC